The 17 T cell receptor beta chains below come from one sample, sequenced in a study of tumor-infiltrating lymphocytes in primary liver carcinoma. Starting from approximately 470 ng of total RNA, TCR beta cDNA was produced with a primer in the constant region. Libraries covering TCR beta were generated through three nested multiplex PCR rounds (using a slightly modified ARM-PCR). Use of TRBV1-TRBV30 forward primers with a C-beta reverse primer characterized the first two PCR rounds, which lasted around 11 cycles each. TCRdb used MiXCR to reprocess the multiplex PCR reads, holding one entry per CDR3 protein. The sample contains 40,000 to 55,000 distinct CDR3 sequences, about two thirds of which appear only once. Taking about 17-32 mg of unsorted bulk tissue, the authors co-extracted RNA and DNA. Sequencing was carried out using liver tumor tissue from sampling region 5. The subset here: tumor region T5, tumor centre. All receptors derive from a man aged 35 to 55 with primary liver carcinoma and hepatitis B virus infection.

Turning to this clonotype: At one boundary the junction diverges from the germline segment, which might be a read error. The rearrangement joins TRBV29-1 to TRBJ2-3; 7 bases fit TRBD1. CDR1 SQVTM and CDR2 ANQGSEA come from the germline V gene. CDR3 length equals 14 residues. The CDR3 DNA reads as TGCATCGTCGCCCCGGGACAGCTCACAGGTACGCAGTATTTT. Its protein product is CIVAPGQLTGTQYF.

J is TRBJ1-5 and V is TRBV6-6, with no clear D. The CDR3 contains 13 residues. V lost 7 bases, J lost 4 bases, and 11 bases lay in between. Germline V gives CDR1 MNHNY, CDR2 SVGAGI (reference sequence). CDR3 sequence (DNA): TGTGCCAGCATGGACGGTAGTAATCAGCCCCAGCATTTT. Encoded protein: CASMDGSNQPQHF.

This chain uses TRBV11-2 with TRBJ2-1; 9 bases match TRBD2. From germline, CDR1 is SGHAT and CDR2 FQNNGV. The V and J ends lost 7 bases and 8 bases, in that order; junction bases with no gene match: 15. This CDR3 has 16 residues. The CDR3 spells CASISRSSGRIYEQFF. The CDR3 coding sequence is TGTGCCAGCATCTCACGCTCCAGCGGGAGGATCTATGAGCAGTTCTTC. The whole variable domain, filled in from reference TRBV11-2 and TRBJ2-1, reads EAGVAQSPRYKIIEKRQSVAFWCNPISGHATLYWYQQILGQGPKLLIQFQNNGVVDDSQLPKDRFSAERLKGVDSTLKIQPAKLEDSAVYLCASISRSSGRIYEQFFGPGTRLTVL.

There are a few counts of this clonotype. The chain uses TRBV11-1 and TRBJ2-1, with TRBD2 identical over 9 bases. Germline V lookup: CDR1 SGHAT, CDR2 FQDESV (reference sequence). V dropped 5 bases and J dropped 6; count of bases not matched to a gene: 14. The CDR3 is made up of 17 amino acids. CDR3 residues: CASSLGLAGEVGNEQFF. The CDR3 nucleotides are TGTGCCAGCAGCCTTGGATTAGCGGGAGAAGTTGGCAATGAGCAGTTCTTC.

In this sample, this clonotype turned up once. The conserved phenylalanine or tryptophan is not found at the CDR3 terminus, so this likely reflects a read error. The chain has TRBV6-6 and TRBJ1-2, with a possible D match to TRBD1 (5 bases). The CDR3 totals 19 residues. Looked up from germline, CDR1 is MNHNY and CDR2 is SVGAGI (reference sequence). The V and J ends lost 8 bases and 3 bases respectively, with 31 bases between them. The CDR3, as DNA: TGTGCCAGCTTCTCCTCACGGTGGGACTCCGGCTTCGATTACTATGGCTACACCCTC. Its translation is CASFSSRWDSGFDYYGYTL.

This clonotype came up many times. The rearrangement joins TRBV28 to TRBJ2-5, with 10 bases identical to TRBD1. The CDR3 is 17 residues long. V was pared by 3 bases and J by 5 bases, with 12 bases of the junction left unmatched. The germline V gene encodes CDR1 MDHEN and CDR2 SYDVKM. CDR3 amino acids: CASSFLSRDRGGETQYF. The CDR3, as DNA: TGTGCCAGCAGTTTCCTCTCCAGGGACAGGGGAGGGGAGACCCAGTACTTC. The full variable domain, completed using reference TRBV28 and TRBJ2-5, is DVKVTQSSRYLVKRTGEKVFLECVQDMDHENMFWYRQDPGLGLRLIYFSYDVKMKEKGDIPEGYSVSREKKERFSLILESASTNQTSMYLCASSFLSRDRGGETQYFGPGTRLLVL.

The CDR3 sequence: CASSPLAGTNGISTDTQYF. CDR3 DNA: TGCGCCAGCAGCCCGCTCGCCGGGACTAACGGGATTAGCACAGATACGCAGTATTTT. The chain links TRBV5-1 to TRBJ2-3; 7 bases fit TRBD2. The CDR3 loop spans 19 amino acids. CDR1 and CDR2 from the germline V gene are SGHRS and YFSETQ. The junction had 17 bases not matched to a gene; V was cut back by 4 bases and J by 0 bases.

Note on this clonotype: Because it lacks the conserved phenylalanine or tryptophan at the end, this CDR3 is likely a read error. The chain is built from TRBV11-2 and TRBJ2-7; D call uncertain. Germline V gene sequence: CDR1 SGHAT, CDR2 FQNNGV. The CDR3 has 14 residues. This chain's CDR3 is CASSLTDTAYEQYS. DNA for the CDR3: TGTGCCAGCAGCTTGACTGACACTGCCTATGAGCAGTACTCC.

This chain links TRBV6-1 with TRBJ2-3; D gene ambiguous. CDR3 length: 16 amino acids. V gave up 5 bases and J gave up 2 bases, with 17 bases separating them. Germline V gene lookup returns CDR1 MNHNS and CDR2 SASEGT. In nucleotides, the CDR3 is TGTGCCAGCAGTCAATTAGTGTGTTTGACCACAGATACGCAGTATTTT. It specifies CASSQLVCLTTDTQYF.

Notes on this clonotype: One junction end disagrees with the germline gene, perhaps due to a read error. V and J are TRBV6-5 and TRBJ1-3; no reliable D call. The germline gives CDR1 MNHEY, CDR2 SVGAGI. The CDR3 sequence is 16 residues long. CDR3 in DNA: TGTGCCGGCAGCCTCTCATTTTGGAGCTCCGGAAACACCATATATTTT. Protein sequence: CAGSLSFWSSGNTIYF.

As for this clonotype: A read error may produce the germline difference seen at one junction end. The rearrangement joins TRBV5-6 to TRBJ1-1, with a weak D call TRBD1 (6 bases). This CDR3 comprises 14 residues. In germline, CDR1 is SGHDT, CDR2 YYEEEE. CDR3 nucleotide sequence: TGTGCCAGCAGCTCCCTCGGGGGCAACACTGAAGCTTTTTTT. Its translation is CASSSLGGNTEAFF.

The chain couples TRBV12-3 or TRBV12-4 to TRBJ1-1, with TRBD1 as a possible D gene (5 bases). V lost 3 bases and J 4 bases, leaving 12 bases between the germline ends. CDR3 length equals 14 residues. The CDR3 is CASSLEGLLTEAFF. The CDR3, as DNA: TGTGCCAGCAGTTTGGAGGGGCTACTCACTGAAGCTTTCTTT.

This clonotype was found once. At one boundary the junction diverges from the germline segment, which might be a read error. V and J are TRBV11-2 and TRBJ2-5, with TRBD2 matching 7 bases. CDR3 size: 16 residues. The germline V gene encodes CDR1 SGHAT and CDR2 FQNNGV. This chain's CDR3 is CASSYSSISGRGGGSF. In DNA, the CDR3 is TGTGCCAGCAGCTACTCTTCGATTAGTGGGAGGGGAGGCGGGTCCTTC.

Concerning this clonotype: As the CDR3 is not closed by the conserved phenylalanine or tryptophan, this likely results from a read error. The chain joins TRBV11-2 to TRBJ2-7; D unresolved. The CDR3 consists of 14 residues. The V end lost 2 bases, the J end lost 5 bases, and 13 bases lay between the germline ends. CDR1 is SGHAT, CDR2 FQNNGV, per germline. CDR3 nucleotides: TGTGCCAGCAGCTTAACTGACACTGCACACGAGCAGTACTGC. It encodes CASSLTDTAHEQYC.

Regarding this clonotype: Possible read error: a much larger clone is one base away. V is TRBV2 and J is TRBJ2-3, with D unclear. The CDR3 has 11 amino acids. V was clipped by 10 bases and J by 4 bases, with 9 bases between them. CDR1 SNHLY and CDR2 FYNNEI come from the germline V gene. The CDR3 loop reads CATALADTQYF. Here the CDR3 DNA reads TGTGCCACCGCCTTGGCAGATACGCAGTATTTT.

Of note for this clonotype: The conserved closing phenylalanine or tryptophan is absent in this CDR3, likely reflecting a read error. Here the CDR3 DNA reads TGTGCCACCAGTTACGCAGCGGACGGCACCGGGGAGCTGTTTTCT. It codes for CATSYAADGTGELFS. This chain connects TRBV6-5 to TRBJ2-2, with D possibly TRBD2 on 5 matching bases. The CDR3 extends over 15 amino acids. Germline V gene data show CDR1 as MNHEY and CDR2 as SVGAGI.

In its sample, this clonotype was seen many times. This chain joins TRBV6-1 and TRBJ1-5; D may be TRBD1 (5 bases). Germline CDR1 is MNHNS and CDR2 is SASEGT. This CDR3 is built from 14 residues. The V gene lost 7 bases and the J gene lost 1 base, with 11 bases spanning the gap. CDR3 sequence (DNA): TGTGCCAGCACCCCTTGGGGGAGCAATCAGCCCCAGCATTTT. This encodes CASTPWGSNQPQHF.